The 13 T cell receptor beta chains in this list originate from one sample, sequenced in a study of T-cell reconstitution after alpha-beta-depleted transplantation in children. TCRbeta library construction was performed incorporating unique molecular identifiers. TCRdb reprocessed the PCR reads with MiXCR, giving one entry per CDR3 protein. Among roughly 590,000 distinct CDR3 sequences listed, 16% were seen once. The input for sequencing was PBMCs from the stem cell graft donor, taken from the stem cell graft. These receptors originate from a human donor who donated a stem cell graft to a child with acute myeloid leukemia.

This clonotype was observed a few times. The CDR3 coding sequence is TGCGCCAGCAGCTTGTGGGGTGGGGTGACTGAAGCTTTCTTT. Translated: CASSLWGGVTEAFF. The V and J genes are TRBV5-1 and TRBJ1-1; D is unclear. Trimming shortened V by 1 base and J by 5 bases, and 12 bases separated the two germline ends. Per the germline V gene, CDR1 is SGHRS and CDR2 is YFSETQ. The CDR3 has 14 amino acids.

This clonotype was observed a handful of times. The DNA of the CDR3 is TGCGCCAGCAGTGGCAGGGATCACAATGAGCAGTTCTTC. Protein product: CASSGRDHNEQFF. The rearrangement uses TRBV10-1 and TRBJ2-1; TRBD1 is a possible D gene (5 bases). Germline V gives CDR1 WNHNN, CDR2 SYGVQD (reference sequence). Trimming pared 4 bases from V and 5 bases from J, leaving 9 bases between. CDR3 length: 13 amino acids.

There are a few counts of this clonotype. CDR3 in amino acids: CASSIGSGGVWETQYF. Here the CDR3 DNA reads TGTGCCAGTAGTATAGGCTCCGGGGGCGTCTGGGAGACCCAGTACTTC. The chain uses TRBV19 and TRBJ2-5; TRBD1 or TRBD2 may be the D gene (6 bases each). CDR1 is LNHDA, CDR2 SQIVND, per germline (reference sequence). Trimming cost V 1 base and J 5 bases, with 17 bases left between them. CDR3 length equals 16 residues.

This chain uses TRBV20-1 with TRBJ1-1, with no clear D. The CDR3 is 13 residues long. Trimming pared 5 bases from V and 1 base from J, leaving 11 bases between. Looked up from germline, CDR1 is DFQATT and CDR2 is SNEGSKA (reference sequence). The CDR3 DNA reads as TGCAGTGCTCAGAATGACAAGAACACTGAAGCTTTCTTT. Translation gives CSAQNDKNTEAFF.

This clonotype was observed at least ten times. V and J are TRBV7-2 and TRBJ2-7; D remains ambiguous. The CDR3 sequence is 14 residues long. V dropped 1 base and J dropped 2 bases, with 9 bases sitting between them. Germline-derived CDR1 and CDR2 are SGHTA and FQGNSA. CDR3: CASSLGGVTYEQYF. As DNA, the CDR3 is TGTGCCAGCAGCTTAGGAGGCGTAACCTACGAGCAGTACTTC.

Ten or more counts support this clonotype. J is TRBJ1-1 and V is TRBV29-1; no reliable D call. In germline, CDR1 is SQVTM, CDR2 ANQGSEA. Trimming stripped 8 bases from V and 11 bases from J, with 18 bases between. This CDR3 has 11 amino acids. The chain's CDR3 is CSSAGLSGAFF. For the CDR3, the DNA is TGCAGCTCTGCCGGGTTGTCTGGGGCTTTCTTT.

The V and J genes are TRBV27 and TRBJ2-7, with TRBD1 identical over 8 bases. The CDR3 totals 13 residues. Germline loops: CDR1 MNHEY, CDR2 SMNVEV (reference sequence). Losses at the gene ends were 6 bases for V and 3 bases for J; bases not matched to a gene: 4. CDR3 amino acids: CASRHGTGYEQYF. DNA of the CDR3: TGTGCCAGCAGACACGGGACAGGCTACGAGCAGTACTTC.

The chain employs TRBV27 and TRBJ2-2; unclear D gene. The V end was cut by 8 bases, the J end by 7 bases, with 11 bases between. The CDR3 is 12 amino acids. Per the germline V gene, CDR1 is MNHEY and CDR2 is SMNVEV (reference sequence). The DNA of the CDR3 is TGTGCCAGCTCCCTTCTATTCGGGGAGCTGTTTTTT. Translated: CASSLLFGELFF.

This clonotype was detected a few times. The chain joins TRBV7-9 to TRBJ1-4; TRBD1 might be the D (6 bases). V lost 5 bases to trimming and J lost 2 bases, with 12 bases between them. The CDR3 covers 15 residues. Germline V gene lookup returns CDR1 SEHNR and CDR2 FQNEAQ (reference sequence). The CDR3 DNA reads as TGTGCCAGCAGCCCGGGACATCGGACTAATGAAAAACTGTTTTTT. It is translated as CASSPGHRTNEKLFF.

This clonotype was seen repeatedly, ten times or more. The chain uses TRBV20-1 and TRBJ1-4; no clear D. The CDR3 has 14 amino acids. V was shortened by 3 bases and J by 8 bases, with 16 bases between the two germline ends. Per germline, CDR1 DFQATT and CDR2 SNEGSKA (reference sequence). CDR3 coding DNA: TGCAGTGCTAGGGGAGACACGGTCATAGAAAAACTGTTTTTT. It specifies CSARGDTVIEKLFF.

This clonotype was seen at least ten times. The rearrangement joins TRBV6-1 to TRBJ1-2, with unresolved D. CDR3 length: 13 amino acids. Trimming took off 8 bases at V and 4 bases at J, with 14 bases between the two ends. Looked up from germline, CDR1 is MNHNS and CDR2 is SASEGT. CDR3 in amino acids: CASDDTLFYGYTF. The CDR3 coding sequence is TGTGCCAGCGACGACACCTTATTCTATGGCTACACCTTC.

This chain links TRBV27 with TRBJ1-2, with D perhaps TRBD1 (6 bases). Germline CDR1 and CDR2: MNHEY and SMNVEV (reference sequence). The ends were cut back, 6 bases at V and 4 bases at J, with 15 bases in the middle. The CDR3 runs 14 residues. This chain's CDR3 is CASRSDRLGYGYTF. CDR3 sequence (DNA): TGTGCCAGCAGGTCTGACAGGCTGGGCTATGGCTACACCTTC.

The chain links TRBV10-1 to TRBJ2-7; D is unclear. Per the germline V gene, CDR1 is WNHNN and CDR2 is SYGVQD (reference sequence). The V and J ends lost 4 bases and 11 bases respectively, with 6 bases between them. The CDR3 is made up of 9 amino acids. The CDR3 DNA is TGCGCCAGCAGTGTTGGAAAGTACGTC. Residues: CASSVGKYV.